This entry describes one T cell receptor beta chain. This record belongs to a study of blood T cells in healthy people across ages. The germline CDR1 and CDR2 sequences are LGHNT and FRNRAP. V was clipped by 1 base and J by 8 bases, with 17 bases between them. This CDR3 region has 15 residues. Combining a sample-barcoded 5' primer with a J-beta primer mix, a second PCR ran for about 7 to 12 cycles. TCRdb passed the 5' RACE reads through MiXCR, listing each CDR3 protein once. Of around 1.5 million distinct CDR3 sequences listed, 42% are singletons. Sequences were obtained from blood. The TCR originated in a young woman in good health. This chain connects TRBV12-5 to TRBJ1-2, with no clear D. CDR3 sequence (DNA): TGTGCTAGTGGTTTGGGACCCGGGCACCCCGGAGGCTACACCTTC. Its translation is CASGLGPGHPGGYTF.